This is a list of T cell receptor beta chains from one sample in a study of vaccination and CD4 T cells after COVID-19. Their specific antigens are unknown. TCRdb reanalysed the PCR reads using MiXCR and keeps one entry per CDR3 protein. The repertoire holds about 20,000 distinct CDR3 sequences, with 52% as singletons. Sequencing used CD4+ T cells from blood, cultured in vitro. All receptors derive from a human donor who had recovered from COVID-19. CDR3s include the opening cysteine and the closing phenylalanine or tryptophan. D genes are given only for firm matches. Some rows have no size entry. The others give once, few or many, or a class for an expanded clone.

j_call v_call cdr3_length clone_size d_call cdr3_nt cdr3_aa
TRBJ2-7 TRBV27 13 few TRBD2 TGTGCCAGCAGCGTGGGACTAGCAGGCGAGCAGTACTTC CASSVGLAGEQYF
TRBJ1-1 TRBV2 14 few . TGTGCCAGCAGTCCCAGGACGGGGAACACTGAAGCTTTCTTT CASSPRTGNTEAFF
TRBJ1-5 TRBV19 12 . . TGTGCCAGCGAGGACCGCTTTGGGCCCCAGCATTTT CASEDRFGPQHF
TRBJ1-6 TRBV27 15 few TRBD1 TGTGCCAGCAGCCATGACCGGGACAGATCGACACCCCTCCACTTT CASSHDRDRSTPLHF
TRBJ2-1 TRBV18 16 . TRBD1 TGTGCCAGCTCACCATCCGAGGGGGCGCTTAACAATGAGCAGTTCTTC CASSPSEGALNNEQFF
TRBJ1-1 TRBV3-1 15 . TRBD1 TGTGCCAGCAGCCAAGGACAGGGCGATTACACTGAAGCTTTCTTT CASSQGQGDYTEAFF
TRBJ2-7 TRBV20-1 17 medium-sized . TGCAGTGCTAGAGATTCAGGGTCCGGGAGAAGCTCCTACGAGCAGTACTTC CSARDSGSGRSSYEQYF
TRBJ2-7 TRBV5-4 13 once . TGTGCCACCTGGATTAGGGGGTCCTACGAGCAGTACTTC CATWIRGSYEQYF
TRBJ1-2 TRBV9 13 . . TGTGCCAGCAGCGTAGGACGGGGTTATGGCTACACCTTC CASSVGRGYGYTF
TRBJ2-2 TRBV11-3 16 . TRBD1 TGTGCCAGCAGCGTGGGACAGGGGATTTCCACCGGGGAGCTGTTTTTT CASSVGQGISTGELFF
TRBJ2-5 TRBV20-1 11 . . TGCAGTGCTAGAGATCGGGAGACCCAGTACTTC CSARDRETQYF
TRBJ1-4 TRBV20-1 14 . TRBD1 TGCAGTGCTAGAGAACAGGGGAGAAGAGAAAAACTGTTTTTT CSAREQGRREKLFF
TRBJ2-7 TRBV20-1 14 few TRBD2 TGCAGTGCTAGCTTAACTAGCGGGAGTTACGAGCAGTACTTC CSASLTSGSYEQYF
TRBJ2-7 TRBV2 13 . . TGTGCCAGCAGCGAGGGGGAAGGTTTCGAGCAGTACTTC CASSEGEGFEQYF
TRBJ1-3 TRBV28 14 . TRBD1 TGTGCCAGCAGCCTAGACAGGGTCGTTAACACCATATATTTT CASSLDRVVNTIYF
TRBJ2-2 TRBV7-2 15 . . TGTGCCAGCAGCTTAGGTGGGGGGCGGACCGGGGAGCTGTTTTTT CASSLGGGRTGELFF
TRBJ2-5 TRBV7-2 13 . . TGTGCCAGCAGCTTAAACAGGGCCGAGACCCAGTACTTC CASSLNRAETQYF
TRBJ2-3 TRBV5-1 14 . . TGCGCCAGCAGCATAGGACACCCCACCGATACGCAGTATTTT CASSIGHPTDTQYF
TRBJ2-2 TRBV6-5 14 . TRBD1 TGTGCCAGCAGTTACGGGACAGGGGTCGGGGAGCTGTTTTTT CASSYGTGVGELFF
TRBJ2-2 TRBV6-1 14 . . TGTGCCAGCAGCCCCCGCGGCGCGGCGGGGGAGCTGTTTTTT CASSPRGAAGELFF
TRBJ1-5 TRBV19 18 . TRBD1 TGTGCCAGTACCCCCGGGACAGGATCCTTTTCTGGCAATCAGCCCCAGCATTTT CASTPGTGSFSGNQPQHF
TRBJ2-7 TRBV5-4 17 . TRBD2 TGTGCCAGCAGCTTGCTACTAGCGGGAGGATCCGCCTACGAGCAGTACTTC CASSLLLAGGSAYEQYF
TRBJ2-7 TRBV2 14 . TRBD2 TGTGCCAGCAGGGGGACTAGCGGGGGCTACGAGCAGTACTTC CASRGTSGGYEQYF
TRBJ1-2 TRBV18 15 . . TGTGCCAGCTCACCGACTCTAGGGAAATCCTCCGGCTACACCTTC CASSPTLGKSSGYTF
TRBJ1-1 TRBV19 13 few . TGTGCCAGTAGTATGGAGATCAACAGGGAAGCTTTCTTT CASSMEINREAFF
TRBJ2-5 TRBV7-6 15 . TRBD1 TGTGCCAGCAGCTTACAAGGGGGCGGATCAGAGACCCAGTACTTC CASSLQGGGSETQYF
TRBJ2-5 TRBV7-9 17 . TRBD1 TGTGCCAGCAGCTTAGCAGACTACAGGGGGCTGTGGGAGACCCAGTACTTC CASSLADYRGLWETQYF
TRBJ2-7 TRBV19 16 . . TGTGCCAGTAGTATAGACGGCGGCCCCGGGTACTACGAGCAGTACTTC CASSIDGGPGYYEQYF
TRBJ1-1 TRBV3-1 17 . TRBD1 TGTGCCAGCAGACCCGGGACAGGGGGTCGTTGGGACACTGAAGCTTTCTTT CASRPGTGGRWDTEAFF
TRBJ2-3 TRBV7-2 15 few TRBD2 TGTGCCAGCAGTCTTCGTACTAGCGGCACAGATACGCAGTATTTT CASSLRTSGTDTQYF
TRBJ2-2 TRBV6-5 14 medium-sized . TGTGCCAGCAGTTATCGGCAGGGGACCGGGGAGCTGTTTTTT CASSYRQGTGELFF
TRBJ2-3 TRBV20-1 12 . . TGCAGTGTCGTAGGGGGAACAGATACGCAGTATTTT CSVVGGTDTQYF
TRBJ1-5 TRBV12-5 16 . TRBD1 TGTGCTAGTGGCACCTCCGCCGGGACAGGGAAACAGCCCCAGCATTTT CASGTSAGTGKQPQHF
TRBJ1-1 TRBV2 11 few . TGTGCCAGCAGAGCTCAGGCGTGGGCTTTCTTT CASRAQAWAFF
TRBJ1-4 TRBV20-1 14 few . TGCAGTGCTAGAAGAAGGGCAGGGGACGAAAAACTGTTTTTT CSARRRAGDEKLFF
TRBJ2-5 TRBV2 12 few . TGTGCCAGCACCGGGGTTCAAGAGACCCAGTACTTC CASTGVQETQYF
TRBJ2-5 TRBV18 12 . . TGTGCCAGCTCACCAATAGGGGAGACCCAGTACTTC CASSPIGETQYF
TRBJ1-2 TRBV28 16 once . TGTGCCAGCCGTCTTGTCAAGGGCTCAGCTAACTATGGCTACACCTTC CASRLVKGSANYGYTF
TRBJ2-7 TRBV6-5 22 . . TGTGCCAGCAGTTACTTTTCATTCAACACCCTCAAAAAAGGAGGGCCGACCTACGAGCAGTACTTC CASSYFSFNTLKKGGPTYEQYF
TRBJ2-2 TRBV20-1 15 . . TGCAGTGCTAGAGATGGGCGGGACTTCACCGGGGAGCTGTTTTTT CSARDGRDFTGELFF
TRBJ2-5 TRBV14 15 few . TGTGCCAGCAGCTCCCGGAGGGGGCCTAAAGAGACCCAGTACTTC CASSSRRGPKETQYF
TRBJ1-1 TRBV28 14 . . TGTGCCAGCAGTTTACCGGGGGCAATCACTGAAGCTTTCTTT CASSLPGAITEAFF
TRBJ2-5 TRBV12-3/TRBV12-4 16 . TRBD1 TGTGCCAGCAGTTTACCGGGACAGCCCGCCCGGGAGACCCAGTACTTC CASSLPGQPARETQYF
TRBJ2-3 TRBV19 15 few TRBD2 TGTGCCAGTAGGCAGACTAGCGTAGCTACAGATACGCAGTATTTT CASRQTSVATDTQYF
TRBJ1-1 TRBV6-1 14 few . TGTGCCATCTTCCCCCCCCTGCCGAACACTGAAGCTTTCTTT CAIFPPLPNTEAFF
TRBJ1-2 TRBV18 14 . . TGTGCCAGCTCACCTTTGACAGGACAAGGCGGCTACACCTTC CASSPLTGQGGYTF
TRBJ1-1 TRBV12-3/TRBV12-4 15 few . TGTGCCAGCAGTTTAAGTCCCTCAGGGCGGACTGAAGCTTTCTTT CASSLSPSGRTEAFF
TRBJ2-2 TRBV20-1 13 . . TGCAGTGCCGGCCGGGCCGGGATCGGGGAGCTGTTTTTT CSAGRAGIGELFF
TRBJ2-5 TRBV7-3 15 . TRBD1 TGTGCCAGCAGCGCGCAGACAGGGGTCCAAGAGACCCAGTACTTC CASSAQTGVQETQYF
TRBJ2-7 TRBV11-2 15 few TRBD2 TGTGCCAGCAGCTCTCTAGCGGGAGGAACCCACGAGCAGTACTTC CASSSLAGGTHEQYF